This T cell receptor (beta chain) was obtained from a study of identical twins. Addition of a universal primer site occurred through template switching, and cDNA carried unique molecular identifiers. In TCRdb, the 5' RACE reads were re-called with MiXCR into one record per CDR3 protein. The table records 640,000 or so distinct CDR3 sequences, 6% to 6.5% of them present only once. On this clonotype itself: Its antigen is still unknown.

General study points: Less excess twin sharing appeared in beta out-of-frame sequences. Twin-shared out-of-frame alpha sequences were enriched for low generation probability. The models systematically underestimated how much out-of-frame TCR alpha was shared in monozygotic twins.

Trimming left V 1 base short and J 1 base short, with 11 bases between. The CDR3 is 15 amino acids. From germline, CDR1 is DFQATT and CDR2 SNEGSKA (reference sequence). The sequence was collected from a man aged 18 to 29 in good health. Sequenced sample: naive T cells sorted from blood. The chain employs TRBV20-1 and TRBJ1-5, with D possibly being TRBD1 (5 bases). In DNA form, the CDR3 reads TGCAGTGCTAGAGGGGGGGGAGCGAGCAATCAGCCCCAGCATTTT. Encoded protein: CSARGGGASNQPQHF.